These 18 T cell receptor beta chains share one sample of origin, sequenced in a study of T cells in Graves' hyperthyroidism and ophthalmopathy. Amplification yielded TCR beta CDR3 regions, with RNA transcripts as the source. HTBI primers were the set used in a first-round RT-PCR of the TCR CDR3. TCRdb fed the multiplex PCR reads into MiXCR, producing one record per CDR3 protein. The sample includes 300,000 to 350,000 distinct CDR3 sequences, 21% of them seen just once. The sequenced sample consisted of blood. The receptors were sampled from a woman between 45 and 60 years old with Graves' hyperthyroidism.

This clonotype was counted only a few times. V usage is TRBV10-3 and J usage is TRBJ2-1; 8 nucleotides align to TRBD1. V was clipped by 2 bases and J by 8 bases; unmatched bases: 11. This CDR3 comprises 16 residues. Germline V CDR1 and CDR2: ENHRY, SYGVKD. The CDR3 protein is CAISEGAGGARDEQFF. The DNA of the CDR3 is TGTGCCATCAGTGAGGGGGCAGGGGGCGCAAGGGATGAGCAGTTCTTC.

The chain links TRBV9 to TRBJ1-2, with 9 bases aligning to TRBD1. This CDR3 spans 15 amino acids. The germline V gene has CDR1 SGDLS and CDR2 YYNGEE. V lost 0 bases, J lost 4 bases, and 4 bases stayed unmatched. The CDR3: CASSVGGQGSYGYTF. The CDR3 coding sequence is TGTGCCAGCAGCGTAGGAGGACAGGGGAGCTATGGCTACACCTTC.

The chain combines TRBV20-1 with TRBJ2-5; no firm D call. Germline values: CDR1 DFQATT, CDR2 SNEGSKA (reference sequence). The CDR3 runs to 12 residues. With 5 bases removed from V and 5 bases from J, the gap between germline ends came to 12 bases. The CDR3 sequence is CSAPAGPETQYF. The CDR3 coding sequence is TGCAGTGCTCCGGCAGGCCCGGAGACCCAGTACTTC.

This clonotype has only one observation. Without the conserved terminal phenylalanine or tryptophan, this CDR3 likely stems from a read error. The chain carries TRBV6-2 or TRBV6-3 and TRBJ2-5; 11 positions match TRBD2. After removal of 6 bases from V and 5 bases from J, the junction contained 5 bases not matched to a gene. Germline-derived CDR1 and CDR2 are MNHEY and SVGEGT. This CDR3 region has 14 residues. The CDR3 sequence is CASRKLAGAETQYS. Written as DNA, the CDR3 is TGTGCCAGCAGGAAACTAGCGGGAGCGGAGACCCAGTACTCC.

This clonotype was seen at least ten times. The V gene is TRBV2, the J gene TRBJ2-1, with 7 positions matching TRBD2. The V gene end was trimmed by 8 bases and the J gene end by 5 bases; junction bases not matched to a gene: 6. CDR3 length equals 13 residues. Germline values: CDR1 SNHLY, CDR2 FYNNEI. For the CDR3, the DNA is TGTGCCAGCGTCCTGGGGGGGGACAATGAGCAGTTCTTC. Residues: CASVLGGDNEQFF.

This clonotype has only a few counts. The V gene is TRBV20-1, the J gene TRBJ2-2; D possibly corresponds to TRBD2 (6 bases). This CDR3 is built from 15 residues. Germline CDR1 reads DFQATT; CDR2 reads SNEGSKA (reference sequence). With 3 bases removed from V and 2 bases from J, the gap between germline ends came to 13 bases. The DNA for the CDR3 is TGCAGTGCTAGGGACCGGGACTTAAACACCGGGGAGCTGTTTTTT. Translation: CSARDRDLNTGELFF.

This clonotype was seen a handful of times. This chain links TRBV12-3 or TRBV12-4 with TRBJ2-7; TRBD1 matches 10 bases. With V trimmed by 11 bases and J by 5 bases, 12 bases remained unmatched. This CDR3 comprises 14 residues. CDR3 sequence: CAGKPTGGRDEQYF. CDR3 in DNA: TGTGCCGGCAAGCCGACAGGGGGCAGAGACGAGCAGTACTTC.

This clonotype was counted ten times or more. The chain has TRBV7-9 and TRBJ2-1, with 9 bases matching TRBD2. The V and J ends lost 5 bases and 2 bases, in that order; junction bases with no gene match: 13. Germline loops: CDR1 SEHNR, CDR2 FQNEAQ (reference sequence). The CDR3 sequence is 18 residues long. The CDR3: CASSPLGGAGGAYNEQFF. CDR3 DNA: TGTGCCAGCAGCCCCTTAGGGGGAGCGGGAGGTGCCTACAATGAGCAGTTCTTC.

This clonotype was seen ten or more times. The CDR3 spells CSARDTGRNTEAFF. In nucleotides, the CDR3 is TGCAGTGCTAGAGATACAGGGAGGAACACTGAAGCTTTCTTT. The chain employs TRBV20-1 and TRBJ1-1; D possibly corresponds to TRBD1 (6 bases). In germline, CDR1 is DFQATT, CDR2 SNEGSKA (reference sequence). With 0 bases removed from V and 1 base from J, the gap between germline ends came to 9 bases. The CDR3 consists of 14 residues.

This sequence joins TRBV5-1 and TRBJ1-2; tentatively, D is TRBD1 (5 bases). This CDR3 is 16 amino acids long. From germline, CDR1 is SGHRS and CDR2 YFSETQ. Trimming cost V 4 bases and J 4 bases, with 20 bases left between them. The CDR3 bases are TGCGCCAGCAGCAAGGTCGGGGACCGGCCGTCCTATGGCTACACCTTC. The encoded protein is CASSKVGDRPSYGYTF.

The table lists this clonotype with a few counts. The chain joins TRBV5-1 to TRBJ1-1; D perhaps matches TRBD1 (5 bases). CDR1 and CDR2 (germline): SGHRS, YFSETQ. This CDR3 has 15 residues. Trimming cost V 3 bases and J 0 bases, with 12 bases left between them. The CDR3 region is CASSSEGVMNTEAFF. The DNA of the CDR3 is TGCGCCAGCAGCTCGGAAGGGGTTATGAACACTGAAGCTTTCTTT.

This clonotype showed up just once. The chain recombines TRBV12-3 or TRBV12-4 with TRBJ2-1; D ambiguous. The CDR3 has 13 residues. V shed 2 bases and J shed 9 bases, with 11 bases lying between them. The CDR3 is CASSLQSISEQFF. The CDR3 DNA sequence: TGTGCCAGCAGTTTACAGTCGATCAGTGAGCAGTTCTTC.

This clonotype was counted at least ten times. The V gene is TRBV7-6, the J gene TRBJ2-7, with TRBD1 matching over 11 bases. V lost 5 bases and J lost 4; bases outside the gene matches: 7. CDR3 size: 15 residues. Germline V gene data show CDR1 as SGHVS and CDR2 as FNYEAQ. As DNA, the CDR3 is TGTGCCAGCAGCGCTGGACAGGGGGCGAGGTACGAGCAGTACTTC. Amino acid sequence: CASSAGQGARYEQYF.

The chain uses TRBV5-4 and TRBJ2-2; D gene unclear. Germline V gene data show CDR1 as SGHNT and CDR2 as YYREEE (reference sequence). The CDR3 is 13 residues long. V was clipped by 1 base and J by 7 bases, with 8 bases between them. In DNA, the CDR3 is TGTGCCAGCAGCTTGTGGTTGGACGGGGAGCTGTTTTTT. Translated, it gives CASSLWLDGELFF.

About this clonotype: Given a much more abundant clone one base away, this may be a read error. The CDR3 spells CATSRDREGNPPQHF. The CDR3 nucleotides read TGTGCCACCAGCAGAGATAGAGAAGGAAATCCGCCCCAGCATTTT. This chain links TRBV15 with TRBJ1-5; D is unresolved. The CDR3 is 15 amino acids. Germline loops: CDR1 LNHNV, CDR2 YYDKDF (reference sequence). The variable domain in full, completed from reference TRBV15 and TRBJ1-5, reads DAMVIQNPRYQVTQFGKPVTLSCSQTLNHNVMYWYQQKSSQAPKLLFHYYDKDFNNEADTPDNFQSRRPNTSFCFLDIRSPGLGDTAMYLCATSRDREGNPPQHFGDGTRLSIL.

This clonotype occurred many times. This chain links TRBV28 with TRBJ2-3; 8 bases agree with TRBD2. The CDR3 covers 14 residues. J was trimmed by 4 bases and V by 4 bases; bases with no gene match: 4. In germline, CDR1 is MDHEN, CDR2 SYDVKM. The CDR3 loop reads CASSSSGSADTQYF. CDR3 coding DNA: TGTGCCAGCAGTTCAAGCGGGAGCGCAGATACGCAGTATTTT.

This clonotype has ten or more counts. CDR3 sequence (DNA): TGTGCCAGCAGCCACAGCGGCTTGGTAGCGGGGGGACAAGAGACCCAGTACTTC. It is translated as CASSHSGLVAGGQETQYF. J is TRBJ2-5 and V is TRBV7-8; TRBD2 matches at 10 bases. Germline loops: CDR1 SGHVS, CDR2 FQNEAQ. V was pared by 5 bases and J by 2 bases, with 14 bases of the junction left unmatched. This CDR3 is 18 amino acids long.

This chain links TRBV19 with TRBJ2-7; D uncertain. Looked up from germline, CDR1 is LNHDA and CDR2 is SQIVND (reference sequence). V lost 5 bases to trimming and J lost 5 bases, with 16 bases between them. The CDR3 runs to 14 residues. The CDR3 sequence: CASSRPGTLDEQYF. DNA for the CDR3: TGTGCCAGTAGTCGACCTGGTACCTTGGACGAGCAGTACTTC. The full variable domain, in which reference TRBV19 and TRBJ2-7 provide the parts outside the CDR3, is DGGITQSPKYLFRKEGQNVTLSCEQNLNHDAMYWYRQDPGQGLRLIYYSQIVNDFQKGDIAEGYSVSREKKESFPLTVTSAQKNPTAFYLCASSRPGTLDEQYFGPGTRLTVT.